This T cell receptor beta chain originates from a study of shared clonotypes between healthy human individuals. Authors' analysis steps: In the immunoSEQ data, sequences were junction-only and lacked quality scores, so filtering differed. Clones were read by immunoSEQ multiplex PCR, and TCRdb kept only the in-frame ones, dropping some. That table gives V, J and clone size, and the DNA gave D and trimming. The repertoire has about 700,000 clones, roughly 70% of them found once; the top ten carry over 1.5%. Trimming at V came to 0 bases and at J to 4 bases, leaving 4 bases not matched to a gene. This CDR3 has 15 residues. Germline V lookup: CDR1 SGHNT, CDR2 YYREEE (reference sequence).

This chain links TRBV5-4 with TRBJ1-2; the match to TRBD1 covers 9 bases. Sequencing was performed on memory CD4+ T cells sorted from blood. As for subset: CD45RA-negative fraction. The receptor's source is a woman aged 25 to 39 in good health. The CDR3 region has the DNA TGTGCCAGCAGCTTGGGGGGACAGGGAGCCTATGGCTACACCTTC. Translating it yields CASSLGGQGAYGYTF.